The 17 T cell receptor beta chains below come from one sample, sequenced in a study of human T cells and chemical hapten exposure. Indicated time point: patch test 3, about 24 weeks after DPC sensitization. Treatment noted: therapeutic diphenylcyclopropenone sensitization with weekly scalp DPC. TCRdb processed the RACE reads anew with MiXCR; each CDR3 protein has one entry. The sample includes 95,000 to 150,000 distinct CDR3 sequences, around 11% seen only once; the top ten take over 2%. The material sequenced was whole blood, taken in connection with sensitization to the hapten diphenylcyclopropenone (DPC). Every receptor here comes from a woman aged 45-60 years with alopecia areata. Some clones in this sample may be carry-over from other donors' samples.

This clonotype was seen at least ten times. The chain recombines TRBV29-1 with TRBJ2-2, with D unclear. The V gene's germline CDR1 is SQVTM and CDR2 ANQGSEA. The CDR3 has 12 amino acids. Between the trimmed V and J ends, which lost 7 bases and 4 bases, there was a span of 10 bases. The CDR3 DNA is TGCAGCGGTGCTGAGCTCACCGGGGAGCTGTTTTTT. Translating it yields CSGAELTGELFF.

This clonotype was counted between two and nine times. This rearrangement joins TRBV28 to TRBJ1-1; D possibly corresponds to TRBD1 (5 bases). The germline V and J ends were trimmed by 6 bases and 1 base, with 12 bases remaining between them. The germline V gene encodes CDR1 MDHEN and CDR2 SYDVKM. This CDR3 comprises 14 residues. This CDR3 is CASRGGGSNTEAFF. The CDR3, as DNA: TGTGCCAGCAGGGGGGGGGGATCGAACACTGAAGCTTTCTTT.

The DNA of the CDR3 is TGCAGTGCTCTCAGCGGGCTTAGCACAGATACGCAGTATTTT. It is translated as CSALSGLSTDTQYF. The chain joins TRBV20-1 to TRBJ2-3; maybe TRBD2 (6 bases). The germline V gene encodes CDR1 DFQATT and CDR2 SNEGSKA (reference sequence). V lost 5 bases and J lost 0, with 12 bases in between. There are 14 residues in the CDR3.

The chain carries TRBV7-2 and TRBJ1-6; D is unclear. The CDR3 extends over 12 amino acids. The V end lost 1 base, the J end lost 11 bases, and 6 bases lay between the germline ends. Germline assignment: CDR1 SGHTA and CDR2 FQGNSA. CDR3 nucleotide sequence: TGTGCCAGCAGCTTAGAACTCCCACCCCTCCACTTT. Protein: CASSLELPPLHF. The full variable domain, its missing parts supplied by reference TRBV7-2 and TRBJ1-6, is GAGVSQSPSNKVTEKGKDVELRCDPISGHTALYWYRQSLGQGLEFLIYFQGNSAPDKSGLPSDRFSAERTGGSVSTLTIQRTQQEDSAVYLCASSLELPPLHFGNGTRLTVT.

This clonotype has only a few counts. The CDR3 here is CASSLARTSGPRDTQYF. Here the CDR3 DNA reads TGTGCCAGCAGCTTAGCGAGGACTAGCGGACCGAGAGATACGCAGTATTTT. The genes are TRBV7-8 and TRBJ2-3; 10 nucleotides line up with TRBD2. This CDR3 has 17 residues. The germline V gene has CDR1 SGHVS and CDR2 FQNEAQ. Unmatched junction bases numbered 8, after V lost 0 bases and J lost 5 bases.

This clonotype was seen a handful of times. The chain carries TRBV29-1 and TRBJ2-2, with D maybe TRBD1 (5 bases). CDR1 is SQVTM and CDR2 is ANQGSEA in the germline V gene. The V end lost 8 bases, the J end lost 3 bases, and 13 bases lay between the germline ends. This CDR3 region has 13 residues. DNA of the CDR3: TGCAGCTCCGCCGCAGGGCACACCGGGGAGCTGTTTTTT. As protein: CSSAAGHTGELFF.

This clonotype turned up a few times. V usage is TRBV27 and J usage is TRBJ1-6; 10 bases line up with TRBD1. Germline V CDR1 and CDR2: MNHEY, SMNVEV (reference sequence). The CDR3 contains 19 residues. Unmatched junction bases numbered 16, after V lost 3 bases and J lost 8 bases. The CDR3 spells CASSFRQGARSRADSPLHF. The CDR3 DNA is TGTGCCAGCAGTTTCAGACAGGGGGCTAGGTCCAGAGCAGATTCACCCCTCCACTTT.

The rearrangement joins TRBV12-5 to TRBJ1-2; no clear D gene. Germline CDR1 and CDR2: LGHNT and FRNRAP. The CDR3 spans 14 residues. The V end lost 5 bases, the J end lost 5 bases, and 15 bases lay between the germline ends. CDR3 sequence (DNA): TGTGCTAGTGGTCTTACCAAGGACGGTTATGGCTACACCTTC. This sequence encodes CASGLTKDGYGYTF.

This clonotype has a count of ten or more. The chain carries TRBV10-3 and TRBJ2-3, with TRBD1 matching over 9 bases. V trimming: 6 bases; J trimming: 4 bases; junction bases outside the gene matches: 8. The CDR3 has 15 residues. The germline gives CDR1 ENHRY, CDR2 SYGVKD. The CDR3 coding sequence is TGTGCCATCAGGGGACAGGGCCCTCAGGCAGATACGCAGTATTTT. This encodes CAIRGQGPQADTQYF.

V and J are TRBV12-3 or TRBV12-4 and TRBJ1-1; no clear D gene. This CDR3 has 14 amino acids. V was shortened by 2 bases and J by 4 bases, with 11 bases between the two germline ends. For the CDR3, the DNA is TGTGCCAGCAGTTTAATAGGTACGATCACTGAAGCTTTCTTT. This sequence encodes CASSLIGTITEAFF.

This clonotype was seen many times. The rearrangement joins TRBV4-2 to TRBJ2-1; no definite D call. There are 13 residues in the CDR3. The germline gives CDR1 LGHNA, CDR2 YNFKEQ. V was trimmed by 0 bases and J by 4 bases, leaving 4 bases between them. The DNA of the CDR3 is TGTGCCAGCAGCCAAGAGAAGTACAATGAGCAGTTCTTC. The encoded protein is CASSQEKYNEQFF.

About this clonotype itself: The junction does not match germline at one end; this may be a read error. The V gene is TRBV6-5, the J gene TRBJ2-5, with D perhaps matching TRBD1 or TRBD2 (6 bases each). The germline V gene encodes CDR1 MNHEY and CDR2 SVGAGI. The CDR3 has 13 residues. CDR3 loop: CTSRRGPQETQYF. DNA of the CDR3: TGTACCAGCAGACGGGGGCCACAAGAGACCCAGTACTTC.

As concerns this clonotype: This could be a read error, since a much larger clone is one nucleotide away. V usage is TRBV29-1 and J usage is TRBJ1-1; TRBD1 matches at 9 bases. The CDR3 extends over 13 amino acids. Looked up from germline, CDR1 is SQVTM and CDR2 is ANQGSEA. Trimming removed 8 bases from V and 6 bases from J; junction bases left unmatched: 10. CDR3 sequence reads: CSSTGGEDSEAFF. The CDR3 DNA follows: TGCAGCTCGACAGGGGGAGAGGACTCTGAAGCTTTCTTT.

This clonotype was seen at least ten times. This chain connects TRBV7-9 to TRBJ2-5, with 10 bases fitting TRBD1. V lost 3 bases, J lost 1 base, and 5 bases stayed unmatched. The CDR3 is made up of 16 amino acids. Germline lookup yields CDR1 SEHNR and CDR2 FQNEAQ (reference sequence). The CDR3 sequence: CASSLGQGSLQETQYF. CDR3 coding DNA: TGTGCCAGCAGCTTGGGACAGGGGAGTCTCCAAGAGACCCAGTACTTC.

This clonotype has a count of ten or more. CDR3 protein: CASRVGGTEAFF. The CDR3 DNA reads TGTGCCAGCAGGGTGGGGGGGACTGAAGCTTTCTTT. J is TRBJ1-1 and V is TRBV2; D is possibly TRBD1 (5 bases). Per germline, CDR1 SNHLY and CDR2 FYNNEI. V lost 6 bases, J lost 5 bases, and 10 bases lay in between. CDR3 size: 12 residues.

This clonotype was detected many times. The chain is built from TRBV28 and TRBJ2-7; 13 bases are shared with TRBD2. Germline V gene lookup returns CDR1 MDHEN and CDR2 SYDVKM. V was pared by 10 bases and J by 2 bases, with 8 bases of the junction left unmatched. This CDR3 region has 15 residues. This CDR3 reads CATNSGTSGTYEQYF. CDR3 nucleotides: TGTGCCACCAACTCAGGGACTAGCGGGACCTACGAGCAGTACTTC.

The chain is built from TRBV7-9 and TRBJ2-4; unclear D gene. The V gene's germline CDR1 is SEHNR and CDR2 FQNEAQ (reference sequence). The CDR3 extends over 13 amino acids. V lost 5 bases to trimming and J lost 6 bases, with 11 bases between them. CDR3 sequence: CASSRTMVNIQYF. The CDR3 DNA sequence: TGTGCCAGCAGCCGAACCATGGTAAACATTCAGTACTTC.